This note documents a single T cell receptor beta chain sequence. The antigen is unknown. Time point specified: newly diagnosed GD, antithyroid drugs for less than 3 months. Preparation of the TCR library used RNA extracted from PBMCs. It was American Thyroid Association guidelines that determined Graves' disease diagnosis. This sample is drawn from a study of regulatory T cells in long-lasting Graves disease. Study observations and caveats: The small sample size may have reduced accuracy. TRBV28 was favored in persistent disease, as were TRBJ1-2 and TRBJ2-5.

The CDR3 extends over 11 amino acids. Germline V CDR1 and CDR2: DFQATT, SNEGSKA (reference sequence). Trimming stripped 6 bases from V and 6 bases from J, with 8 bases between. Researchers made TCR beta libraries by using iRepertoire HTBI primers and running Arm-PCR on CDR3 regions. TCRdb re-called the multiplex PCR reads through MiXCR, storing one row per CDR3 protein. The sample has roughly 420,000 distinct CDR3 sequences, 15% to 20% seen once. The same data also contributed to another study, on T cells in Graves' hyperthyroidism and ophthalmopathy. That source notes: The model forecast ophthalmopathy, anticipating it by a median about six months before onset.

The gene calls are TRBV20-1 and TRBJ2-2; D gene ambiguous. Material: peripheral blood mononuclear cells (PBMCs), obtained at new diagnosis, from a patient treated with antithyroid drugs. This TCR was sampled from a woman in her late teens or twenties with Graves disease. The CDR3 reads CSARRPGELFF. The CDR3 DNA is TGCAGTGCCAGGCGGCCCGGGGAGCTGTTTTTT.